This is a list of T cell receptor beta chains from one sample in a study of T-cell reconstitution after alpha-beta-depleted transplantation in children. TCRdb reanalysed the PCR reads using MiXCR and keeps one entry per CDR3 protein. The sample lists about 610,000 distinct CDR3 sequences; 10% were seen once. Sequencing used PBMCs from the stem cell graft donor, obtained from the stem cell graft. These receptors originate from a human donor who donated a stem cell graft to a child with acute myeloid leukemia. CDR3s include the opening cysteine and the closing phenylalanine or tryptophan. The D gene is left open where the match is weak. Clone size is given for some rows only: seen once, a few or many times, or a class if the clone is expanded.

D gene,J gene,V gene,clone size,CDR3 DNA,CDR3 protein
-,TRBJ2-3,TRBV24-1,few,TGTGCCACCAGTGATCCCGCCGGGGGGCGGGGGACAGATACGCAGTATTTT,CATSDPAGGRGTDTQYF
-,TRBJ2-3,TRBV7-3,few,TGTGCCAGCAGCGAGCAAAGGGGAGATACGCAGTATTTT,CASSEQRGDTQYF
-,TRBJ1-6,TRBV7-9,-,TGTGCCAGCAGCTTACCAGGGAAGAGTTCACCCCTCCACTTT,CASSLPGKSSPLHF
-,TRBJ2-3,TRBV11-2,few,TGTGCCAGCAGCTTAGAGCCTCCCAGGGTAGGCCCTAGCACAGATACGCAGTATTTT,CASSLEPPRVGPSTDTQYF
TRBD1,TRBJ2-7,TRBV6-1,-,TGTGCCAGCAGTCCCAGACAGGGGGCAGGCTACGAGCAGTACTTC,CASSPRQGAGYEQYF
-,TRBJ1-2,TRBV6-5,-,TGTGCCAGCAGTTACTTATCCGGCGTCTTCTATGGCTACACCTTC,CASSYLSGVFYGYTF
TRBD1,TRBJ1-5,TRBV12-3/TRBV12-4,-,TGTGCCAGCAGTCGACAGGGGTTTGGTCAGCCCCAGCATTTT,CASSRQGFGQPQHF
-,TRBJ2-3,TRBV27,few,TGTGCCAGCAGTTTAAGGGTAGCCAACACAGATACGCAGTATTTT,CASSLRVANTDTQYF
-,TRBJ2-7,TRBV7-2,many,TGTGCCAGCAGCTTAGGGACCGGCGAGCAGTACTTC,CASSLGTGEQYF
TRBD2,TRBJ2-7,TRBV20-1,-,TGCAGTGCCCTACCGGTTGCGGGAGACTACGAGCAGTACTTC,CSALPVAGDYEQYF
-,TRBJ2-1,TRBV20-1,many,TGCAGTGCTAAGCTAGATCGGTATGAGCAGTTCTTC,CSAKLDRYEQFF
TRBD2,TRBJ2-1,TRBV24-1,-,TGTGCCACCAGTGATTTTCCCCAGCGGGGGTGCAATGAGCAGTTCTTC,CATSDFPQRGCNEQFF
TRBD1,TRBJ1-1,TRBV12-3/TRBV12-4,few,TGTGCCAGCAGAGTCGGACAGGGGGCAATGAACACTGAAGCTTTCTTT,CASRVGQGAMNTEAFF
-,TRBJ1-5,TRBV19,many,TGTGCCAGTACCCCGAATAGCAATCAGCCCCAGCATTTT,CASTPNSNQPQHF
TRBD2,TRBJ2-5,TRBV15,-,TGTGCCACCAGCAGAGACTCTGCTAGCGGGATAAAGGAGACCCAGTACTTC,CATSRDSASGIKETQYF
TRBD1,TRBJ2-7,TRBV20-1,many,TGCAGTGCTAGAGGGACCCGGGACAGCAAGTACGAGCAGTACTTC,CSARGTRDSKYEQYF
TRBD2,TRBJ2-1,TRBV12-3/TRBV12-4,few,TGTGCCAGCAGTCAGAGGGAGGGCCGGGAAGAGCAGTTCTTC,CASSQREGREEQFF
TRBD2,TRBJ2-1,TRBV28,-,TGTGCCAGCAGTAATAACCTAGCGGGAGTCTACAATGAGCAGTTCTTC,CASSNNLAGVYNEQFF
-,TRBJ2-1,TRBV18,-,TGTGCCAGCTCACCACCGCTTCTAACCGGTCCCAATGAGCAGTTCTTC,CASSPPLLTGPNEQFF
TRBD2,TRBJ2-1,TRBV29-1,-,TGCAGCGTTCGATGGTGGGGACTAGCGGGGGACAATGAGCAGTTCTTC,CSVRWWGLAGDNEQFF
TRBD1,TRBJ1-5,TRBV20-1,-,TGCAGTGCTAGATCACAGGGGAATCAGCCCCAGCATTTT,CSARSQGNQPQHF